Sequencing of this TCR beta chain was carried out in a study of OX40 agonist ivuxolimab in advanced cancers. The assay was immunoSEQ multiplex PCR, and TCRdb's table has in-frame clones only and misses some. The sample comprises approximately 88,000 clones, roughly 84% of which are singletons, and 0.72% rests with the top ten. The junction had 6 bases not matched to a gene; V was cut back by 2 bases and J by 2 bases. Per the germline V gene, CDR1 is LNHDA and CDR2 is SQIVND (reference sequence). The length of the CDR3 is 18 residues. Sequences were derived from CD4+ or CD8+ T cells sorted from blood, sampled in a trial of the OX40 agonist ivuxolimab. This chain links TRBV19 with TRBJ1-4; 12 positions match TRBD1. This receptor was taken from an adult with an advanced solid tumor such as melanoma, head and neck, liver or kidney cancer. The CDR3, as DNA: TGTGCCAGTAGTATAACCGGGACAGGGGGCCGGACTAATGAAAAACTGTTTTTT. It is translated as CASSITGTGGRTNEKLFF. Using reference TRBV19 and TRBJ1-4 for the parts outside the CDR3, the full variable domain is DGGITQSPKYLFRKEGQNVTLSCEQNLNHDAMYWYRQDPGQGLRLIYYSQIVNDFQKGDIAEGYSVSREKKESFPLTVTSAQKNPTAFYLCASSITGTGGRTNEKLFFGSGTQLSVL.